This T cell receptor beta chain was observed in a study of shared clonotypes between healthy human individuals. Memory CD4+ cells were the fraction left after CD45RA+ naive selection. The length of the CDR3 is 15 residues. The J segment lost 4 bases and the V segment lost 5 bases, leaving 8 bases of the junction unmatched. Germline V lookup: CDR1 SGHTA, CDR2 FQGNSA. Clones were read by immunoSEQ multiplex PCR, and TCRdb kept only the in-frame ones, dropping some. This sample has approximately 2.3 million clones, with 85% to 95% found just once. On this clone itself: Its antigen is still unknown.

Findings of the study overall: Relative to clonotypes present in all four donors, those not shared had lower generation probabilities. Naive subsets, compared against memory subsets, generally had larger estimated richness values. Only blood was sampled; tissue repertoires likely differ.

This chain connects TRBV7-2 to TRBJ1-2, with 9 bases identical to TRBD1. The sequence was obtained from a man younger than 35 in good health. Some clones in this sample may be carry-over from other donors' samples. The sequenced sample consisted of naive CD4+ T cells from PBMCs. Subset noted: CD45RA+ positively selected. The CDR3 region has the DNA TGTGCCAGCAGCCACCGGGACAGGGCTAGCTATGGCTACACCTTC. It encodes CASSHRDRASYGYTF.